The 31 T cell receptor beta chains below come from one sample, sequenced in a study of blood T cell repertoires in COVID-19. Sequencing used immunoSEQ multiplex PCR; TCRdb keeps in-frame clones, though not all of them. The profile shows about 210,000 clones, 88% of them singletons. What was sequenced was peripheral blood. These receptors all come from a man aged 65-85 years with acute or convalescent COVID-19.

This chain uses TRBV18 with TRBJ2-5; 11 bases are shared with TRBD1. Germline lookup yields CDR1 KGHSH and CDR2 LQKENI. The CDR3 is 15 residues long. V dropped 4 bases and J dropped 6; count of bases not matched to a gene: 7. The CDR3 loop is CASSQGQGASQTQYF. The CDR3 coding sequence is TGTGCCAGCTCACAAGGACAGGGGGCTTCGCAGACCCAGTACTTC. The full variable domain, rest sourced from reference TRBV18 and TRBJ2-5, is NAGVMQNPRHLVRRRGQEARLRCSPMKGHSHVYWYRQLPEEGLKFMVYLQKENIIDESGMPKERFSAEFPKEGPSILRIQQVVRGDSAAYFCASSQGQGASQTQYFGPGTRLLVL.

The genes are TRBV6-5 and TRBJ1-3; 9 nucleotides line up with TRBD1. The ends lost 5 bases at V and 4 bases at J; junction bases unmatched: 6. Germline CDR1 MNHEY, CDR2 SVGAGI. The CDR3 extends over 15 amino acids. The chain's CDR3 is CASSLPGQGGNTIYF. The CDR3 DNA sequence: TGTGCCAGCAGTCTACCGGGACAGGGAGGAAACACCATATATTTT.

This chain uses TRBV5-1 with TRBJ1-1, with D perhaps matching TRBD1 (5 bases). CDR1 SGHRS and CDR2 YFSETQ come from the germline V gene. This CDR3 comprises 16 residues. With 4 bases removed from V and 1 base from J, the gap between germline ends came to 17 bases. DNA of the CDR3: TGCGCCAGCAGCGCCCTTAGTGGGGGGAGGAACACTGAAGCTTTCTTT. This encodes CASSALSGGRNTEAFF.

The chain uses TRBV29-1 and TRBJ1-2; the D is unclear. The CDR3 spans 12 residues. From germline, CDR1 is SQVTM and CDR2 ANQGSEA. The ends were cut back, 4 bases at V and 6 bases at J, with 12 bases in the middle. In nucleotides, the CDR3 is TGCAGCGTTGGAGGCCGGGAAAATGGCTACACCTTC. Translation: CSVGGRENGYTF.

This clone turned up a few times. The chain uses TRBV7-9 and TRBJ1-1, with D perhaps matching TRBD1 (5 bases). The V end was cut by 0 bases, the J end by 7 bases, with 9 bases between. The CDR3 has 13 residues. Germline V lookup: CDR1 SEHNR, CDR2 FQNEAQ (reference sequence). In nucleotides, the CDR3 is TGTGCCAGCAGCTTAGCAGGGGTGGTTGAAGCTTTCTTT. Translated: CASSLAGVVEAFF.

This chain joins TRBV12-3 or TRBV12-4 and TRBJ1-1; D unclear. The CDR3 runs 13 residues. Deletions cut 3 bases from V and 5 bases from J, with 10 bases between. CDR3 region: CASSFSRKTEAFF. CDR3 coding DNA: TGTGCCAGCAGTTTCAGCAGGAAGACTGAAGCTTTCTTT.

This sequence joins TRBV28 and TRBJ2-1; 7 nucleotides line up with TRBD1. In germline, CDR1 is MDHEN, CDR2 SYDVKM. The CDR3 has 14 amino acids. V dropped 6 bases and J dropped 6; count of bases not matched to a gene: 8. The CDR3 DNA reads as TGTGCCAGCAGCCTGACAGGGCCGATCAATGAGCAGTTCTTC. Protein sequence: CASSLTGPINEQFF.

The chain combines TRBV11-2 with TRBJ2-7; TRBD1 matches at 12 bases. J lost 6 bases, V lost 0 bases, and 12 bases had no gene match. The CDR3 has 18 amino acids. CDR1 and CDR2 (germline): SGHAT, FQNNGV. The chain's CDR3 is CASSLDRVEGQGASEQYF. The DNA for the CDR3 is TGTGCCAGCAGCTTAGATAGGGTGGAGGGACAGGGGGCTTCCGAGCAGTACTTC.

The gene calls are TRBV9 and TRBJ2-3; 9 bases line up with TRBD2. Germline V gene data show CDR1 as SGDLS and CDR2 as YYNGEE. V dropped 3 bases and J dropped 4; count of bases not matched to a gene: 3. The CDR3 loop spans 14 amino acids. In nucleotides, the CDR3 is TGTGCCAGCAGCGAGCGGGAGGACCCAGATACGCAGTATTTT. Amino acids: CASSEREDPDTQYF.

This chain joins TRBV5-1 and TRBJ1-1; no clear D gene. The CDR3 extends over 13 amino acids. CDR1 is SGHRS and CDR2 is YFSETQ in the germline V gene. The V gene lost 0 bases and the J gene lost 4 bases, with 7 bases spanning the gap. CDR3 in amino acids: CASSLAGSTEAFF. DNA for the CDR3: TGCGCCAGCAGCTTGGCCGGGAGCACTGAAGCTTTCTTT.

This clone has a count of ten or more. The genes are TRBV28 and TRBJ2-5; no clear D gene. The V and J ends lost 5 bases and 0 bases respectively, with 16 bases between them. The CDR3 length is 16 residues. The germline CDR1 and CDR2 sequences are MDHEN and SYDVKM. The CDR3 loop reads CASSLILSVDQETQYF. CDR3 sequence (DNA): TGTGCCAGCAGTCTAATTCTTTCTGTTGACCAAGAGACCCAGTACTTC.

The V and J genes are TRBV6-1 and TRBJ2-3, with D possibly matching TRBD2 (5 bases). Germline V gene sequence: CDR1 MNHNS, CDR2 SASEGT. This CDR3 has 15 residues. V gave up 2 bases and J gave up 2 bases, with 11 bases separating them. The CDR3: CASSELASYTDTQYF. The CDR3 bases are TGTGCCAGCAGTGAATTAGCGTCCTACACAGATACGCAGTATTTT.

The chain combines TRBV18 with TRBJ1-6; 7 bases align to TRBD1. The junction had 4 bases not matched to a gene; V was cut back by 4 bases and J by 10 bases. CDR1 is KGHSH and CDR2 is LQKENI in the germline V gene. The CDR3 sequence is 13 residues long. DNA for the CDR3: TGTGCCAGCTCACTAGACAGGGACTCACCCCTCCACTTT. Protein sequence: CASSLDRDSPLHF.

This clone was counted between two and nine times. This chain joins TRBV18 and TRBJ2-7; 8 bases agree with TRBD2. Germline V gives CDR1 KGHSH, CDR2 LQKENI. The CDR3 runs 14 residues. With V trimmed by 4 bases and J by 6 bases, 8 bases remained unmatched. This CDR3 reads CASSRTSGSPEQYF. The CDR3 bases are TGTGCCAGCTCACGGACCAGCGGGAGCCCCGAGCAGTACTTC.

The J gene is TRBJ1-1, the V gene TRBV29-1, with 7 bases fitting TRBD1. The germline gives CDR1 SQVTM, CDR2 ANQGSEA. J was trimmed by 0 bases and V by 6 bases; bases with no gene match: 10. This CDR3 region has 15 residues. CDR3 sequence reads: CSVQPGQTMNTEAFF. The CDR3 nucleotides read TGCAGCGTGCAACCGGGACAGACAATGAACACTGAAGCTTTCTTT.

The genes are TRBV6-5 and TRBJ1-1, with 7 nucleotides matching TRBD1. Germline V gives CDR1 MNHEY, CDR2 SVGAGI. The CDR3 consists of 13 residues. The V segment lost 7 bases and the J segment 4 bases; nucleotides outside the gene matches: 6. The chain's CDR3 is CASNRGLGTEAFF. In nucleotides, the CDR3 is TGTGCCAGCAACAGGGGTTTGGGCACTGAAGCTTTCTTT.

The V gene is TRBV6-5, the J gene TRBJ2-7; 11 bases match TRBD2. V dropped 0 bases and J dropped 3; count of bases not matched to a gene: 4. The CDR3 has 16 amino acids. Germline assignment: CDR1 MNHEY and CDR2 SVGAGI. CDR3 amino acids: CASSYSFTSGSYEQYF. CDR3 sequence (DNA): TGTGCCAGCAGTTACTCATTCACTAGCGGGAGCTACGAGCAGTACTTC.

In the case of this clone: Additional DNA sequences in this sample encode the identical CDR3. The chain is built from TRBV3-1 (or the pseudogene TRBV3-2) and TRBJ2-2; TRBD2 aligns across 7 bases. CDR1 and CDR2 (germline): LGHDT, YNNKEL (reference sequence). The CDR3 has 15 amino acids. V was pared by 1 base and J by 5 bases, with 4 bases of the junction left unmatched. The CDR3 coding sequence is TGTGCCAGCAGCCAAGGGGGAGGGGTGACCGGGGAGCTGTTTTTT. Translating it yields CASSQGGGVTGELFF.

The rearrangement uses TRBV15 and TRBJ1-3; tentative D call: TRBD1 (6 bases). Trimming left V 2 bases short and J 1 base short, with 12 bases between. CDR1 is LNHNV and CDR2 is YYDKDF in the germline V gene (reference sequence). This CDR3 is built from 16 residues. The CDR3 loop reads CATSRIRDTSGNTIYF. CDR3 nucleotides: TGTGCCACCAGCAGAATCCGGGACACTTCTGGAAACACCATATATTTT.

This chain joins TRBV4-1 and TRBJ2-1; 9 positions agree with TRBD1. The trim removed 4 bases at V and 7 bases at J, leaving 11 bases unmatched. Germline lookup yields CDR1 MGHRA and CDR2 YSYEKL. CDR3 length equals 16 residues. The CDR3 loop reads CASSPLYQTGGNEQFF. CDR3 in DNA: TGCGCCAGCAGCCCCCTTTACCAGACAGGGGGGAATGAGCAGTTCTTC.

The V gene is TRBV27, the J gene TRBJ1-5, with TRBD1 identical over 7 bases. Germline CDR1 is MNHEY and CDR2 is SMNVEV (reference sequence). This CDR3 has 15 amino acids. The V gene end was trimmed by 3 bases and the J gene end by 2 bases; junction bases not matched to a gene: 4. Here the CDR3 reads CASSLSTGGNQPQHF. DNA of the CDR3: TGTGCCAGCAGTTTGTCTACAGGGGGCAATCAGCCCCAGCATTTT.

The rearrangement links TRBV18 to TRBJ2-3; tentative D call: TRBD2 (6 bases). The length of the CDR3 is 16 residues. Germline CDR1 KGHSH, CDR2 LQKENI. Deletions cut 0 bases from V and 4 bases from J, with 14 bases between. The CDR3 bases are TGTGCCAGCTCACCACCGACGACCCAGCGGGCAGATACGCAGTATTTT. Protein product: CASSPPTTQRADTQYF.

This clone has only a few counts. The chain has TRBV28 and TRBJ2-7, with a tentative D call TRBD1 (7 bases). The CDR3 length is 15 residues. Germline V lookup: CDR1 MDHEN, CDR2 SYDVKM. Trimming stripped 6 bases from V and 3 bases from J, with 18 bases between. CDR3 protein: CASRGTGEDGYEQYF. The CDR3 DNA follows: TGTGCCAGCAGGGGAACAGGGGAGGATGGCTACGAGCAGTACTTC.

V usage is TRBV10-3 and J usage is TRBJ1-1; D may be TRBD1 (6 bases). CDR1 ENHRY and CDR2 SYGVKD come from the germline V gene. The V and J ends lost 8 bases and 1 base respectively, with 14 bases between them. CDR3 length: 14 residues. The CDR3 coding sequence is TGTGCCATCTCTAAGACAGGACAGAACACTGAAGCTTTCTTT. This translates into CAISKTGQNTEAFF.

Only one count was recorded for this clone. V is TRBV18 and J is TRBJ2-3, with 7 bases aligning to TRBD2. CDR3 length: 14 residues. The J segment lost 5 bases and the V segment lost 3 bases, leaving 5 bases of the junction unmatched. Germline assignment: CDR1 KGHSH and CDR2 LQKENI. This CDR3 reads CASSPMGGEDTQYF. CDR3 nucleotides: TGTGCCAGCTCACCCATGGGGGGGGAAGATACGCAGTATTTT.

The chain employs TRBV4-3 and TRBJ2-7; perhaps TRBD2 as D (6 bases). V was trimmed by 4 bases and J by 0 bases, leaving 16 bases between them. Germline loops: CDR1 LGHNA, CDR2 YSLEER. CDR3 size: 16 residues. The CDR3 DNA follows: TGCGCCAGCAGCCCCAGCCGGGCTAGCGTCTCCTACGAGCAGTACTTC. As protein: CASSPSRASVSYEQYF.

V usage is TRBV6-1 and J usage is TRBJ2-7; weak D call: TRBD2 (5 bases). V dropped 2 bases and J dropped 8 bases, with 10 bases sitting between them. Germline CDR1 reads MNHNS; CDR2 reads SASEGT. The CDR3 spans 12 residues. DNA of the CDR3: TGTGCCAGCAGTGAACTAGAGGGTCAGCAGTACTTC. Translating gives CASSELEGQQYF.

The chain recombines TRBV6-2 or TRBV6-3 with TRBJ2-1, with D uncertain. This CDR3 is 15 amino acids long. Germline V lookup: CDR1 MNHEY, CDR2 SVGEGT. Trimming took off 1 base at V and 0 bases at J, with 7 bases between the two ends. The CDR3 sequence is CASSYWASSYNEQFF. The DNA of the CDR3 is TGTGCCAGCAGTTACTGGGCCAGCTCCTACAATGAGCAGTTCTTC.

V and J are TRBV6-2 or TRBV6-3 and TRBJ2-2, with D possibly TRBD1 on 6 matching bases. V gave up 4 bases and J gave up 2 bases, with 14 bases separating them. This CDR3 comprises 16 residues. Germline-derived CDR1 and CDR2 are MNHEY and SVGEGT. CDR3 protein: CASSSIRQENTGELFF. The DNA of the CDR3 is TGTGCCAGCAGTTCGATAAGACAGGAAAACACCGGGGAGCTGTTTTTT.

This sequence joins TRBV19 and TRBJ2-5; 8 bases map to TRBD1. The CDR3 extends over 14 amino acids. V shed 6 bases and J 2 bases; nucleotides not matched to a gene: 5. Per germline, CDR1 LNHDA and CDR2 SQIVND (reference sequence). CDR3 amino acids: CASSEQGEQETQYF. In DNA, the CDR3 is TGTGCCAGTAGCGAACAGGGGGAACAAGAGACCCAGTACTTC.

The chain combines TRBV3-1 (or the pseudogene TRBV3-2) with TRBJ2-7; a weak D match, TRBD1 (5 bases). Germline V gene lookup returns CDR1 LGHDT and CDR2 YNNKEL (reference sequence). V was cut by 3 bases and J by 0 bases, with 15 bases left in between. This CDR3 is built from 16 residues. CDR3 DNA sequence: TGTGCCAGCAGCCAGACGGACACTTATAGCTCCTACGAGCAGTACTTC. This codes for CASSQTDTYSSYEQYF.